Below are 6 T cell receptor beta chains sequenced from a single sample in a study of T cells in Graves' hyperthyroidism and ophthalmopathy. The source material, RNA transcripts, was used to amplify TCR beta CDR3 regions. TCR CDR3 regions were first amplified by RT-PCR with HTBI primers. TCRdb re-called the multiplex PCR reads with MiXCR, one entry per CDR3 protein. The sample shows hundreds of thousands of distinct CDR3 sequences, 38% of them seen only once. The sequenced sample consisted of blood. Source of these receptors: a man between 18 and 35 years old with Graves' hyperthyroidism.

For the CDR3, the DNA is TGCAGTGCTAGAGAGTATATTACCGACACTGAAGCTTTCTTT. It is translated as CSAREYITDTEAFF. The rearrangement links TRBV20-1 to TRBJ1-1; D is undetermined. Between the trimmed V and J ends, which lost 0 bases and 3 bases, there was a span of 11 bases. The germline CDR1 and CDR2 sequences are DFQATT and SNEGSKA (reference sequence). The CDR3 loop spans 14 amino acids.

The chain has TRBV7-2 and TRBJ1-5; 9 nucleotides match TRBD1. J gave up 8 bases and V 5 bases, and 10 bases lay outside the gene matches. The germline V gene has CDR1 SGHTA and CDR2 FQGNSA. This CDR3 has 15 amino acids. CDR3 nucleotide sequence: TGTGCCAGCAGCCAAGCGGGGGACAGGGTAGAGCCCCAGCATTTT. Translated, it gives CASSQAGDRVEPQHF.

In regard to this clonotype: One base away lies a much larger clone, so this may be a sequencing read error. V gene TRBV25-1 combines with J gene TRBJ2-5, with 8 nucleotides matching TRBD1. This CDR3 comprises 15 residues. Germline CDR1 and CDR2: MGHDK and SYGVNS. Losses at the gene ends were 5 bases for V and 5 bases for J; bases not matched to a gene: 10. In nucleotides, the CDR3 is TGTGCCAGCAGTCCTCCCAGGGGGCGTCCGGAGACCCAGTACTTC. It codes for CASSPPRGRPETQYF.

The chain's CDR3 is CAIRALSSLGPGGPEQYF. The DNA for the CDR3 is TGTGCCATCAGAGCCCTATCTAGCTTAGGCCCTGGAGGCCCCGAGCAGTACTTC. The chain uses TRBV10-3 and TRBJ2-7; maybe TRBD2 (5 bases). Germline V gene data show CDR1 as ENHRY and CDR2 as SYGVKD. Trimming removed 6 bases from V and 6 bases from J, with 30 bases in between. The CDR3 length is 18 residues.

The chain employs TRBV5-1 and TRBJ2-5; possible D gene TRBD2, 5 bases. The germline gives CDR1 SGHRS, CDR2 YFSETQ. The V gene lost 1 base and the J gene lost 5 bases, with 15 bases spanning the gap. CDR3 length: 15 residues. The CDR3 region has the DNA TGCGCCAGCAGCTTGTGGACTTACGTGGAGGAGACCCAGTACTTC. Its translation is CASSLWTYVEETQYF.

The chain links TRBV4-1 to TRBJ1-1; 7 bases agree with TRBD1. With V trimmed by 1 base and J by 2 bases, 4 bases remained unmatched. The CDR3 has 15 residues. Germline CDR1 MGHRA, CDR2 YSYEKL. The CDR3 DNA is TGCGCCAGCAGCCAAGCGACAGGGCTTAACACTGAAGCTTTCTTT. This translates into CASSQATGLNTEAFF.